This T cell receptor (beta chain) was recorded in a study of response to subunit inactivated influenza vaccine. Points from the study as a whole: Authors proposed each seasonal influenza vaccination draws in few new T cells.

TCRdb recomputed calls from the RT-PCR reads with MiXCR, one row per CDR3 protein. The sample lists 530,000 or so distinct CDR3 sequences, roughly 27% seen once, with approximately 2% in the top ten. The germline V gene encodes CDR1 SGHTA and CDR2 FQGTGA. V shed 5 bases, J shed 9 bases, and the junction held 10 bases outside the gene matches. This CDR3 region has 16 residues. Concerning this clonotype itself: Antigen specificity is unknown.

The sequence derives from a man aged 50 to 60 who received an inactivated influenza vaccine. This rearrangement joins TRBV7-3 to TRBJ2-1; 13 nucleotides agree with TRBD2. The source was CD4+ T cells sorted from PBMCs, collected 4 to 6 days after vaccination. CDR3 protein: CASSLGTSGALGEQFF. The CDR3 coding sequence is TGTGCCAGCAGCCTGGGGACTAGCGGGGCTTTGGGTGAGCAGTTCTTC. Full variable domain (remainder filled in from reference TRBV7-3 and TRBJ2-1): GAGVSQTPSNKVTEKGKYVELRCDPISGHTALYWYRQSLGQGPEFLIYFQGTGAADDSGLPNDRFFAVRPEGSVSTLKIQRTERGDSAVYLCASSLGTSGALGEQFFGPGTRLTVL.